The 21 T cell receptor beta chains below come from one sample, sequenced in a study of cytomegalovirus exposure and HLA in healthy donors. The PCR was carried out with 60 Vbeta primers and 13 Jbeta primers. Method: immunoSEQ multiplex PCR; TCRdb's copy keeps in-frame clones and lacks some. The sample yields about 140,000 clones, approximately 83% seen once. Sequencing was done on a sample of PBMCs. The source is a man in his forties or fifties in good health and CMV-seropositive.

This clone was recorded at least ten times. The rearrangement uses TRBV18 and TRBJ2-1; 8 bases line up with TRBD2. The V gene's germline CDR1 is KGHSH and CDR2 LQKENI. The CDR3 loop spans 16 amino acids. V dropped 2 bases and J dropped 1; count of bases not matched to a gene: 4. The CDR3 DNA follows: TGTGCCAGCTCACCATCTACTAGCGGTTCCTACAATGAGCAGTTCTTC. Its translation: CASSPSTSGSYNEQFF.

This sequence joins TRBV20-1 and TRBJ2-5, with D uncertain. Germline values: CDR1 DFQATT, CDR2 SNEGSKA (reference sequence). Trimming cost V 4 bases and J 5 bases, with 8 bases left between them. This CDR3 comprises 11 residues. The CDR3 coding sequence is TGCAGTGCTAACACCGTGGAGACCCAGTACTTC. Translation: CSANTVETQYF.

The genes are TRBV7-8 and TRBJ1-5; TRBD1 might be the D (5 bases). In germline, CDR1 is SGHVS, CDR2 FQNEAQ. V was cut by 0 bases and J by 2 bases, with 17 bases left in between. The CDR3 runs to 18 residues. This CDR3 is CASSLAFGAGMGNQPQHF. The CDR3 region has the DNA TGTGCCAGCAGCTTAGCCTTCGGAGCAGGGATGGGCAATCAGCCCCAGCATTTT.

CDR3 coding DNA: TGCGCCAGCAGCTTGGACAGGGTTGAAGCTTTCTTT. Encoded protein: CASSLDRVEAFF. The chain links TRBV5-1 to TRBJ1-1; D may be TRBD1 (6 bases). V gave up 0 bases and J gave up 7 bases, with 7 bases separating them. Germline V gives CDR1 SGHRS, CDR2 YFSETQ. CDR3 length: 12 amino acids.

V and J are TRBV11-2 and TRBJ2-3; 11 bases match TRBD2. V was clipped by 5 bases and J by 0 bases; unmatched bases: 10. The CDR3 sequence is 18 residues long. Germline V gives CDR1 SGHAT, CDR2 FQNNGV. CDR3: CASSPRTRTSGSTDTQYF. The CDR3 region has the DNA TGTGCCAGCAGCCCTCGGACCCGGACTAGCGGGAGCACAGATACGCAGTATTTT. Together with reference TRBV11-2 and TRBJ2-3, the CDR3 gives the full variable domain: EAGVAQSPRYKIIEKRQSVAFWCNPISGHATLYWYQQILGQGPKLLIQFQNNGVVDDSQLPKDRFSAERLKGVDSTLKIQPAKLEDSAVYLCASSPRTRTSGSTDTQYFGPGTRLTVL.

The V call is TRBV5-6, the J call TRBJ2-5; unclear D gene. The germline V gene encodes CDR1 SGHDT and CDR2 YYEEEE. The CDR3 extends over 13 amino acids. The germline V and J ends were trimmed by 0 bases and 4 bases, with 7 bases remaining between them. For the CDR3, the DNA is TGTGCCAGCAGCTTGGACTGGAGAGAGACCCAGTACTTC. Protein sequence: CASSLDWRETQYF.

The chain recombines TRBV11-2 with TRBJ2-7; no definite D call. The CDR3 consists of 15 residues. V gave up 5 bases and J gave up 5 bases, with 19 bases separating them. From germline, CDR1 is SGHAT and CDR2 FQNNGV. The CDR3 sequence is CASSPRGFPYDEQYF. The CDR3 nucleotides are TGTGCCAGCAGCCCCCGCGGCTTCCCATATGACGAGCAGTACTTC.

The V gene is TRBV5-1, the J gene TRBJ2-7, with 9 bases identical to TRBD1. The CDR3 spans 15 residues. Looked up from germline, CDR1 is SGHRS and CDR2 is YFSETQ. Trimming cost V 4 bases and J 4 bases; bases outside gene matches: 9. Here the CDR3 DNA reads TGCGCCAGCAGCGTCCGGGGACAGGGTGTTTACGAGCAGTACTTC. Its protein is CASSVRGQGVYEQYF.

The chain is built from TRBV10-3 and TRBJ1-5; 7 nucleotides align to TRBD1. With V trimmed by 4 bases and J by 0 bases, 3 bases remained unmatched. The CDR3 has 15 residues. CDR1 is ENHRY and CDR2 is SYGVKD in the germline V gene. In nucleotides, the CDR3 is TGTGCCATCAGTGGGGACAGCCATAGCAATCAGCCCCAGCATTTT. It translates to CAISGDSHSNQPQHF.

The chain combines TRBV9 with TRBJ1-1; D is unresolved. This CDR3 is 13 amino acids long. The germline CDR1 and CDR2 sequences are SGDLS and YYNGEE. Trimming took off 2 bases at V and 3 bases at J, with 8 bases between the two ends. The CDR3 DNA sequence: TGTGCCAGCAGCGTCTCCTCGGACACTGAAGCTTTCTTT. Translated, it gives CASSVSSDTEAFF.

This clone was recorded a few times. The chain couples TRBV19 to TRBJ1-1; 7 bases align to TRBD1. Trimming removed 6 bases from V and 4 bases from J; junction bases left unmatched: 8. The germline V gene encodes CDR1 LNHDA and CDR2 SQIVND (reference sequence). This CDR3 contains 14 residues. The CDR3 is CASRKGGRSTEAFF. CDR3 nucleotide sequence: TGTGCCAGTAGAAAAGGGGGCAGGTCCACTGAAGCTTTCTTT.

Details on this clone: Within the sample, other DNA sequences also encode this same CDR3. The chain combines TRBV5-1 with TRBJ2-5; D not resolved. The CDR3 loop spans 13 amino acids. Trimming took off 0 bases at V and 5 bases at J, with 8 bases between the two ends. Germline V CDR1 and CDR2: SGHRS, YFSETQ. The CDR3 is CASSLDVLETQYF. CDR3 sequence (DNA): TGCGCCAGCAGCTTGGATGTACTCGAGACCCAGTACTTC.

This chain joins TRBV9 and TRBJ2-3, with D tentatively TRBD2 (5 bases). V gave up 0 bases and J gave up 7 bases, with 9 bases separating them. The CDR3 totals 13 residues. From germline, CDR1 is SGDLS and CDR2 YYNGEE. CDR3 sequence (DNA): TGTGCCAGCAGCGTAGCCGGGAAAAATACGCAGTATTTT. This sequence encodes CASSVAGKNTQYF.

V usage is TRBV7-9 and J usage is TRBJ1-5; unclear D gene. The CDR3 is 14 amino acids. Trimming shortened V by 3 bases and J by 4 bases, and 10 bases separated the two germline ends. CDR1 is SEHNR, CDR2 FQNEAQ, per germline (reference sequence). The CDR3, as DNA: TGTGCCAGCAGCTTCGATGAACGGAATCAGCCCCAGCATTTT. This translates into CASSFDERNQPQHF.

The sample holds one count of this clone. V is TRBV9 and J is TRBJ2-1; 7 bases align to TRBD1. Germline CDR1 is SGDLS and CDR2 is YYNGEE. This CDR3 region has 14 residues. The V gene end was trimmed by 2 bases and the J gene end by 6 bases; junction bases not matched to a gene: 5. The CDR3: CASSVGGQLNEQFF. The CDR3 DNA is TGTGCCAGCAGCGTTGGGGGACAGCTCAATGAGCAGTTCTTC.

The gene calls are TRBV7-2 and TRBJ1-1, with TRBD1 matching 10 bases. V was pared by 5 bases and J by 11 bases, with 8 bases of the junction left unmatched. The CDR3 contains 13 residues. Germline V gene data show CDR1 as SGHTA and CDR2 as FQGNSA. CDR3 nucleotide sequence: TGTGCCAGCAGCGCACGACAGGGGGCGCGGGCTTTCTTT. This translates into CASSARQGARAFF.

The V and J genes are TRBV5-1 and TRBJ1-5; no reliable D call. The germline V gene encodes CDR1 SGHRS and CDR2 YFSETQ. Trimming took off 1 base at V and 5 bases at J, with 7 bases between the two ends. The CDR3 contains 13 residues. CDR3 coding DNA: TGCGCCAGCAGCTTGACAACCGATCAGCCCCAGCATTTT. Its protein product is CASSLTTDQPQHF.

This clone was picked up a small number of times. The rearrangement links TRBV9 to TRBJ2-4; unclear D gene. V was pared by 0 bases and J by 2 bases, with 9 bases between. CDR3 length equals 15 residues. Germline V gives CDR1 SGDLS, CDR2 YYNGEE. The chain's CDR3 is CASSVGRATKNIQYF. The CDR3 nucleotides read TGTGCCAGCAGCGTAGGTAGAGCAACCAAAAACATTCAGTACTTC.

The CDR3 DNA is TGTGCCAGCAGCCTTATGGTAGCGGGGGGACCGACAGATACGCAGTATTTT. Amino acids: CASSLMVAGGPTDTQYF. The rearrangement links TRBV7-8 to TRBJ2-3; 10 positions match TRBD2. J was trimmed by 3 bases and V by 5 bases; bases with no gene match: 11. The CDR3 has 17 residues. The V gene's germline CDR1 is SGHVS and CDR2 FQNEAQ. The entire variable domain, with the rest obtained from reference TRBV7-8 and TRBJ2-3, is as follows: GAGVSQSPRYKVAKRGQDVALRCDPISGHVSLFWYQQALGQGPEFLTYFQNEAQLDKSGLPSDRFFAERPEGSVSTLKIQRTQQEDSAVYLCASSLMVAGGPTDTQYFGPGTRLTVL.

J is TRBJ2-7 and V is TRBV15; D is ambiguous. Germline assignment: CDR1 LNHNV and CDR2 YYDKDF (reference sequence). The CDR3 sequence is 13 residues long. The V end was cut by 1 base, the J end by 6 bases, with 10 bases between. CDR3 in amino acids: CATSRVELREQYF. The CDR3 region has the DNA TGTGCCACCAGCAGAGTAGAATTGCGCGAGCAGTACTTC.

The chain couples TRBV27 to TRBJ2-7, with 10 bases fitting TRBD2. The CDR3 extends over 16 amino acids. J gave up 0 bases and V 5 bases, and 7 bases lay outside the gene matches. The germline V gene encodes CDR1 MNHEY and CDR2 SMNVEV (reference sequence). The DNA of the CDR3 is TGTGCCAGCAGTCTCACAGGACTAGCGGACTCCTACGAGCAGTACTTC. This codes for CASSLTGLADSYEQYF.